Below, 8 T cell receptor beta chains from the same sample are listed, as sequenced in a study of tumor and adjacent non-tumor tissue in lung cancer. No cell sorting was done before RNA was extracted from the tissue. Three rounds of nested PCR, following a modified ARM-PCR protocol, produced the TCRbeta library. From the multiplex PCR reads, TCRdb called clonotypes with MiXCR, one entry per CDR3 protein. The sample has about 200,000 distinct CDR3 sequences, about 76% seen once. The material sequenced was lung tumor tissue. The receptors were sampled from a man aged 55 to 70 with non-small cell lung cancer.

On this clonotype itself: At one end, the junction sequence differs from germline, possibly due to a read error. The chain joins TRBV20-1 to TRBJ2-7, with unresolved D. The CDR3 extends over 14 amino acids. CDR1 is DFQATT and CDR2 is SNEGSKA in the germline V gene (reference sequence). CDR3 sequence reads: CSVRDPCATYEQYF. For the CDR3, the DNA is TGCAGTGTTAGAGATCCCTGTGCAACCTACGAACAGTACTTC.

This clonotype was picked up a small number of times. The CDR3, as DNA: TGTGCCAGCAACCTCCGGACTCAAGCTAATGAAAAACTGTTTTTT. Translating gives CASNLRTQANEKLFF. The chain links TRBV28 to TRBJ1-4; no clear D. V lost 7 bases, J lost 3 bases, and 15 bases lay in between. Germline V gives CDR1 MDHEN, CDR2 SYDVKM. The CDR3 runs 15 residues.

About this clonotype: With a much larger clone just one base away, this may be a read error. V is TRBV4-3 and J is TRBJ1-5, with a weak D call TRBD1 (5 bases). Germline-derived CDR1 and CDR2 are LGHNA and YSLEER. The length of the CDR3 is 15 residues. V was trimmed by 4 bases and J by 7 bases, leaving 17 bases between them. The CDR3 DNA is TGCGCCAGCAGCCGGGACTTAGATGGTTGGCAGCCCCAGCATTTT. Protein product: CASSRDLDGWQPQHF.

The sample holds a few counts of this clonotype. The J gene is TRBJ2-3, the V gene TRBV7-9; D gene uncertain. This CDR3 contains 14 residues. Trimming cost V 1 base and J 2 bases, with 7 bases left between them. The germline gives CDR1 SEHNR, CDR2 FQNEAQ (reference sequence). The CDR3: CASSLVWTTDTQYF. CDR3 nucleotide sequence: TGTGCCAGCAGCTTAGTCTGGACCACAGATACGCAGTATTTT.

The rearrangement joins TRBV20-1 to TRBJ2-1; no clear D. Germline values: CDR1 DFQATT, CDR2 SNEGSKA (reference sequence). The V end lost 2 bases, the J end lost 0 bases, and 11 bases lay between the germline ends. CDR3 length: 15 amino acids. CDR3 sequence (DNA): TGCAGTGCTAGATCCCTAACGGACTCCTACAATGAGCAGTTCTTC. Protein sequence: CSARSLTDSYNEQFF.

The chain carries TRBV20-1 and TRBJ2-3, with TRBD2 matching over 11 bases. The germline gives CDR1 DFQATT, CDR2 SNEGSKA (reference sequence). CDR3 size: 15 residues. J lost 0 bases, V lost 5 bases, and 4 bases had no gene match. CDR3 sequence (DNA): TGCAGTGCTGCTAGGACTAGCGGGAGCACAGATACGCAGTATTTT. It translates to CSAARTSGSTDTQYF.

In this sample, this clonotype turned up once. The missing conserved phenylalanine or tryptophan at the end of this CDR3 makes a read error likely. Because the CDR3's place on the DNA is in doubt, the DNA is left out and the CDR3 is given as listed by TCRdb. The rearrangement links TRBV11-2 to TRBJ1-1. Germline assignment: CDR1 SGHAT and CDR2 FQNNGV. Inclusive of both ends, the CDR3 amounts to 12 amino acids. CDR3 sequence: CVSRLGTTEAFV.

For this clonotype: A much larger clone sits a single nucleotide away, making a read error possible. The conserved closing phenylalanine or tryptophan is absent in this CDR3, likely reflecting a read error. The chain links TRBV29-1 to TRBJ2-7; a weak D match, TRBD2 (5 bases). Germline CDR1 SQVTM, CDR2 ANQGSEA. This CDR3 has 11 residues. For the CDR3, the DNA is TGCAGGCCCCGGGATCACTACGAGCAGTACCTC. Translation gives CRPRDHYEQYL.